This T cell receptor (beta chain) was identified during a study of blood T cell repertoires in COVID-19. Overall study: T cells, B-cell-depleted T cells, or PBMCs provided the cDNA or gDNA that served as material.

Per the authors' pipeline: Cell counts per sample came from amplifying reference gene primers. Some clones are missing from TCRdb's copy, which holds only in-frame ones; the method was immunoSEQ multiplex PCR. D and trimming come from the DNA, and the V and J calls and clone size come from that table. The repertoire holds 65,000 to 90,000 clones, 88% seen once, with 6.5% to 8.5% in the top ten. CDR1 PRHDT and CDR2 FYEKMQ come from the germline V gene (reference sequence). V dropped 2 bases and J dropped 6 bases, with 11 bases sitting between them. This CDR3 has 13 residues. The genes are TRBV13 and TRBJ2-7; D remains ambiguous. The clonotype was recovered from a woman older than 75 with acute or convalescent COVID-19. Sequenced input: peripheral blood. CDR3 amino acids: CASSLLPTPEQYF. For the CDR3, the DNA is TGTGCCAGCAGCTTACTGCCCACTCCCGAGCAGTACTTC.